This TCR beta chain is drawn from a study of shared clonotypes between healthy human individuals. With 6 bases clipped from V and 2 bases from J, the junction kept 7 bases outside the gene matches. The CDR3 totals 16 residues. Germline assignment: CDR1 LGHNA and CDR2 YSLEER. The data were produced by immunoSEQ multiplex PCR, yet TCRdb's version contains in-frame clones alone and is incomplete. The sample has fewer than 550,000 clones; about 79% are singletons. The receptor's source is a woman between 40 and 55 years old in good health. Some clones in this sample may be carry-over from other donors' samples. The chain employs TRBV4-3 and TRBJ2-1, with TRBD2 matching over 10 bases. Sequenced input: PBMCs. CDR3 residues: CASSFATSGTYNEQFF. As DNA, the CDR3 is TGCGCCAGCAGTTTCGCTACTAGCGGGACCTACAATGAGCAGTTCTTC.